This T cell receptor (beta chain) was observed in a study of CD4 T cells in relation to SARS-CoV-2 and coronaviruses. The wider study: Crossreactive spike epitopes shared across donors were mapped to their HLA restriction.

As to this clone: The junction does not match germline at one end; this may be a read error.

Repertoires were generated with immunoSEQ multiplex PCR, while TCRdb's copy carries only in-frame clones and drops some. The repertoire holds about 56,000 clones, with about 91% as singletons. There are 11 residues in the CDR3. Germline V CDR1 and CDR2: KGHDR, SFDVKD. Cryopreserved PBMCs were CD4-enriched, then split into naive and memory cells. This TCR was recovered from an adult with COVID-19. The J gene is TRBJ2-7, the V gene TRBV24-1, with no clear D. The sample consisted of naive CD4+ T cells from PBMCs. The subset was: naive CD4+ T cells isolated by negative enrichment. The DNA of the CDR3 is TGTGCCACCAGTGGGTTGGCCGTACTGTCTTTC. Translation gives CATSGLAVLSF.